This record covers a single T cell receptor beta chain. The authors' processing: Amplification from reference gene primers served as the basis for estimated nucleated cell counts. Some clones are missing from TCRdb's copy, which holds only in-frame ones; the method was immunoSEQ multiplex PCR. Clone size and the V and J calls come from that table; the DNA yielded D and trimming. The sample includes around 110,000 clones, approximately 88% of them seen just once. The germline CDR1 and CDR2 sequences are KGHSH and LQKENI. After removal of 4 bases from V and 8 bases from J, the junction contained 5 bases not matched to a gene. This CDR3 has 14 residues. The data were obtained in a study of blood T cell repertoires in COVID-19.

Sequences were obtained from peripheral blood. The source of this sequence is a man aged 35 to 55 with active or convalescent COVID-19. The rearrangement uses TRBV18 and TRBJ2-4; 10 nucleotides agree with TRBD1. The CDR3 region is CASSLSGTGDIQYF. Here the CDR3 DNA reads TGTGCCAGCTCACTGTCTGGGACAGGGGACATTCAGTACTTC.